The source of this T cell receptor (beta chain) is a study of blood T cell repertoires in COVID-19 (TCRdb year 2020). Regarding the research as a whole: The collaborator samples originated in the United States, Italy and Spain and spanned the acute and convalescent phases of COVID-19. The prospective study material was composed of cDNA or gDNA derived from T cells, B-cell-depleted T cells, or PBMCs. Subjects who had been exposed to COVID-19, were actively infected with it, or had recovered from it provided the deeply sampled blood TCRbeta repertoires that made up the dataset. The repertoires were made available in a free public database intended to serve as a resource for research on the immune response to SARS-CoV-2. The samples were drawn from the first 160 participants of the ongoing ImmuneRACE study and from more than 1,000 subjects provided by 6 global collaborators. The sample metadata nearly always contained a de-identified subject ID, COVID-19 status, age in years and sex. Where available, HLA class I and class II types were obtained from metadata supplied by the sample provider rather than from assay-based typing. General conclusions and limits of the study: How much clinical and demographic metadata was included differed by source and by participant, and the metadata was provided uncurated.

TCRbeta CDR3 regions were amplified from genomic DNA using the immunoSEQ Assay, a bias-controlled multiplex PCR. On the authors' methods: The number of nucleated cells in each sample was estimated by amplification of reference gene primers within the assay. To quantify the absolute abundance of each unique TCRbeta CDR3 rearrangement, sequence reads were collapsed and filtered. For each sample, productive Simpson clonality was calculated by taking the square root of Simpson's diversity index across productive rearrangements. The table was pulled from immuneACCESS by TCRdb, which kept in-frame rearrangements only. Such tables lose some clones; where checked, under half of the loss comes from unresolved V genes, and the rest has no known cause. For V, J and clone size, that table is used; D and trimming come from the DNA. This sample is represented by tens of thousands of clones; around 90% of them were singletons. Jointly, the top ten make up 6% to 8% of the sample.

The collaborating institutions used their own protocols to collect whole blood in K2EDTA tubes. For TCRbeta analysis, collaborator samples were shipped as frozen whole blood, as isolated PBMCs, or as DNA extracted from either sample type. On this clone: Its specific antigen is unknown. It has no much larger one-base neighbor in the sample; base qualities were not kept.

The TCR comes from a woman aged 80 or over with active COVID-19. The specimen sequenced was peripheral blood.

In nucleotide form, the sequence is TGTGCCAGCAGCGTAGGCGGGATAAACTACGAGCAGTACTTC. This sequence encodes CASSVGGINYEQYF. The sequence links TRBV9 to TRBJ2-7; the D segment could be TRBD2, given 6 matching bases. In the germline V gene, CDR1 corresponds to SGDLS and CDR2 to YYNGEE. Taken from cysteine to phenylalanine, the CDR3 has 14 residues. The only DNA kept is the CDR3, 42 bases in frame from the first base. V is shortened by 0 bases, J by 3 bases, and the region joining them spans 10 bases.